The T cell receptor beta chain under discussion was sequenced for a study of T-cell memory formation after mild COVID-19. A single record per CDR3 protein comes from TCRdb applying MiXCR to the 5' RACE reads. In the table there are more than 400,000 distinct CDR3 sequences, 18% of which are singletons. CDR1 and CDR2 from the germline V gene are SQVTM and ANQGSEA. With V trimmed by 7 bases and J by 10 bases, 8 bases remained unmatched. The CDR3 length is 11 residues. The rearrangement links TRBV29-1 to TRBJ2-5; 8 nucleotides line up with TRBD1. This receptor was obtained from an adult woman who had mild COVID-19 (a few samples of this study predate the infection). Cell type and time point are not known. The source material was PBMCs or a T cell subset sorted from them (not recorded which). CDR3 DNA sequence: TGCAGCGCCGTGGACAGGGCGGTCCAGTACTTC. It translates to CSAVDRAVQYF.